A single sample is the source of the 10 T cell receptor beta chains below, sequenced in a study of T cell responses to AZD1222 COVID-19 vaccine. The data were produced by immunoSEQ multiplex PCR, yet TCRdb's version contains in-frame clones alone and is incomplete. The sample shows under 150,000 clones, 75% to 85% of them seen only once. The sample here was peripheral blood, taken 28 days after the second dose of the MenACWY control vaccine. The receptors were gathered from an adult who received the MenACWY meningococcal vaccine as a control.

This chain links TRBV29-1 with TRBJ1-1, with a possible D match to TRBD1 (5 bases). The V end was cut by 0 bases, the J end by 7 bases, with 12 bases between. CDR1 is SQVTM, CDR2 ANQGSEA, per germline. This CDR3 comprises 13 residues. CDR3 in amino acids: CSVEEFGAGEAFF. In nucleotides, the CDR3 is TGCAGCGTTGAAGAATTCGGGGCCGGTGAAGCTTTCTTT.

The chain links TRBV19 to TRBJ2-5; D remains ambiguous. This CDR3 contains 14 residues. Germline-derived CDR1 and CDR2 are LNHDA and SQIVND (reference sequence). V shed 3 bases and J shed 1 base, with 9 bases lying between them. The CDR3 reads CASSISGSQETQYF. CDR3 DNA sequence: TGTGCCAGTAGTATCTCAGGAAGCCAAGAGACCCAGTACTTC. Looking up the rest from reference TRBV19 and TRBJ2-5 gives the full variable domain: DGGITQSPKYLFRKEGQNVTLSCEQNLNHDAMYWYRQDPGQGLRLIYYSQIVNDFQKGDIAEGYSVSREKKESFPLTVTSAQKNPTAFYLCASSISGSQETQYFGPGTRLLVL.

This clone showed up just a few times. Germline and junction disagree at one end, which may indicate a read error. This chain uses TRBV7-7 with TRBJ2-3, with D maybe TRBD1 (7 bases). CDR1 SSHAT and CDR2 FNYEAQ come from the germline V gene (reference sequence). This CDR3 contains 14 residues. The CDR3 coding sequence is TGTGCTAGCAGCTCGACAGGGAAGGAGGGTACGCAGTATTTT. Translation gives CASSSTGKEGTQYF. Full variable domain (missing parts from reference TRBV7-7 and TRBJ2-3): GAGVSQSPRYKVTKRGQDVTLRCDPISSHATLYWYQQALGQGPEFLTYFNYEAQPDKSGLPSDRFSAERPEGSISTLTIQRTEQRDSAMYRCASSSTGKEGTQYFGPGTRLTVL.

This sequence joins TRBV27 and TRBJ1-5; 11 bases agree with TRBD1. The germline gives CDR1 MNHEY, CDR2 SMNVEV (reference sequence). V lost 6 bases, J lost 0 bases, and 10 bases stayed unmatched. There are 18 residues in the CDR3. The CDR3 region has the DNA TGTGCCAGCAGAGGGGGGACAGGGGGACTGTATAGCAATCAGCCCCAGCATTTT. This translates into CASRGGTGGLYSNQPQHF.

This clone was seen just once. V usage is TRBV7-2 and J usage is TRBJ1-5, with D uncertain. V dropped 4 bases and J dropped 7 bases, with 11 bases sitting between them. Looked up from germline, CDR1 is SGHTA and CDR2 is FQGNSA. The CDR3 totals 13 residues. The CDR3: CASSSRAEQPQHF. CDR3 DNA: TGTGCCAGCAGCTCCCGAGCGGAACAGCCCCAGCATTTT.

The CDR3 reads CASSSPGPTHGYTF. The CDR3 nucleotides are TGCGCCAGCAGCTCACCGGGCCCTACACATGGCTACACCTTC. This chain links TRBV4-1 with TRBJ1-2; D remains ambiguous. The V end was cut by 5 bases, the J end by 6 bases, with 16 bases between. CDR1 MGHRA and CDR2 YSYEKL come from the germline V gene. The CDR3 runs to 14 residues.

The gene calls are TRBV18 and TRBJ2-2; possible D gene TRBD1, 5 bases. This CDR3 spans 16 amino acids. CDR1 and CDR2 (germline): KGHSH, LQKENI. Deletions cut 3 bases from V and 0 bases from J, with 11 bases between. The CDR3 DNA follows: TGTGCCAGCTCACCCCCGGCCAGGGCGAACACCGGGGAGCTGTTTTTT. Translated: CASSPPARANTGELFF. The full variable domain, completed using reference TRBV18 and TRBJ2-2, is NAGVMQNPRHLVRRRGQEARLRCSPMKGHSHVYWYRQLPEEGLKFMVYLQKENIIDESGMPKERFSAEFPKEGPSILRIQQVVRGDSAAYFCASSPPARANTGELFFGEGSRLTVL.

The chain uses TRBV15 and TRBJ2-1, with no clear D. The CDR3 contains 11 residues. V lost 5 bases and J 6 bases, leaving 5 bases between the germline ends. Germline CDR1 LNHNV, CDR2 YYDKDF (reference sequence). The CDR3 here is CATSASNEQFF. The CDR3 DNA follows: TGTGCCACCAGCGCTAGCAATGAGCAGTTCTTC. The full variable domain, in which reference TRBV15 and TRBJ2-1 provide the parts outside the CDR3, is DAMVIQNPRYQVTQFGKPVTLSCSQTLNHNVMYWYQQKSSQAPKLLFHYYDKDFNNEADTPDNFQSRRPNTSFCFLDIRSPGLGDTAMYLCATSASNEQFFGPGTRLTVL.

The chain recombines TRBV7-8 with TRBJ1-1; D is uncertain. The CDR3 covers 11 residues. Trimming pared 3 bases from V and 4 bases from J, leaving 3 bases between. Germline CDR1 reads SGHVS; CDR2 reads FQNEAQ. CDR3 residues: CASSFGTEAFF. DNA of the CDR3: TGTGCCAGCAGCTTCGGCACTGAAGCTTTCTTT.

This chain uses TRBV10-3 with TRBJ2-3; D gene unclear. Trimming left V 6 bases short and J 1 base short, with 8 bases between. Looked up from germline, CDR1 is ENHRY and CDR2 is SYGVKD. The CDR3 length is 13 residues. The CDR3 nucleotides are TGTGCCATCAGCCTCCCGGGCACAGATACGCAGTATTTT. It is translated as CAISLPGTDTQYF.